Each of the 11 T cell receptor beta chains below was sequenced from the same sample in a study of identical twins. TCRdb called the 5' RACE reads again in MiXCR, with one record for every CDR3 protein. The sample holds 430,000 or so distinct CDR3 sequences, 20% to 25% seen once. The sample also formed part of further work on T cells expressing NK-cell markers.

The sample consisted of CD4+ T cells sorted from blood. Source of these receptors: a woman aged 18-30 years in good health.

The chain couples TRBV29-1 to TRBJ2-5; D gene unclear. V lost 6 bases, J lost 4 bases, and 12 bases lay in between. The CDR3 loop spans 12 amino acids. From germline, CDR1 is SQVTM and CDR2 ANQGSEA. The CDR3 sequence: CSVTLPGETQYF. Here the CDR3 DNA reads TGCAGCGTGACACTCCCCGGAGAGACCCAGTACTTC. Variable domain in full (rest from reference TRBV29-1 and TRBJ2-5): SAVISQKPSRDICQRGTSLTIQCQVDSQVTMMFWYRQQPGQSLTLIATANQGSEATYESGFVIDKFPISRPNLTFSTLTVSNMSPEDSSIYLCSVTLPGETQYFGPGTRLLVL.

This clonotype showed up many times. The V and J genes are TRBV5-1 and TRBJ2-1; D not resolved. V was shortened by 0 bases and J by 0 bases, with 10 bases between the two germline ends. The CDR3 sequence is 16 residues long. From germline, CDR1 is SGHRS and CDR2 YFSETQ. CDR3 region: CASSLVPLSSYNEQFF. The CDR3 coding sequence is TGCGCCAGCAGCTTGGTTCCCCTGAGCTCCTACAATGAGCAGTTCTTC.

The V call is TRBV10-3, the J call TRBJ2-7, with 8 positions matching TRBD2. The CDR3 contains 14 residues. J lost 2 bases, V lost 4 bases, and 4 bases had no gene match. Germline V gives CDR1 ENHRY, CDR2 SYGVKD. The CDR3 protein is CAISGGLGPYEQYF. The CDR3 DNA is TGTGCCATCAGTGGGGGACTAGGCCCCTACGAGCAGTACTTC.

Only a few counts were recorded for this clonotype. CDR3 sequence: CASRGHDSGNTIYF. For the CDR3, the DNA is TGTGCCAGCAGAGGACACGACTCTGGAAACACCATATATTTT. J is TRBJ1-3 and V is TRBV7-6, with D possibly matching TRBD1 (5 bases). Trimming removed 6 bases at V and 0 bases at J, with 9 bases between. Germline V gene lookup returns CDR1 SGHVS and CDR2 FNYEAQ. This CDR3 comprises 14 residues.

The CDR3 reads CASSSGRNYGYTF. The CDR3 DNA reads as TGCGCCAGCAGCTCGGGTCGCAACTATGGCTACACCTTC. V is TRBV5-1 and J is TRBJ1-2; unclear D gene. Germline V gives CDR1 SGHRS, CDR2 YFSETQ. The CDR3 is 13 residues long. The V end lost 3 bases, the J end lost 2 bases, and 8 bases lay between the germline ends.

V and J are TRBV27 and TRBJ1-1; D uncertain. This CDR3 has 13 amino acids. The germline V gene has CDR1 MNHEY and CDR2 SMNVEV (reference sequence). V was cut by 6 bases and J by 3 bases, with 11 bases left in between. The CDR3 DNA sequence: TGTGCCAGCAGCCGGTATGTTGACACTGAAGCTTTCTTT. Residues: CASSRYVDTEAFF.

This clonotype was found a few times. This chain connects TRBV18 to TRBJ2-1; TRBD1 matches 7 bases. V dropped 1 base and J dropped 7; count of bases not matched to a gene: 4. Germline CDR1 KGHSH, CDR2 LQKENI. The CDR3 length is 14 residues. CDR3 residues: CASSPQGTDNEQFF. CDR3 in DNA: TGTGCCAGCTCACCACAGGGGACAGATAATGAGCAGTTCTTC.

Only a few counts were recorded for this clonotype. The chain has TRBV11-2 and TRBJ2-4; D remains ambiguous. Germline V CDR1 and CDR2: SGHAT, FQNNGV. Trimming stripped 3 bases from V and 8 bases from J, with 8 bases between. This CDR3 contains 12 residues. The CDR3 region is CASSFDMHIQYF. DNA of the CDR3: TGTGCCAGCAGCTTTGATATGCACATTCAGTACTTC. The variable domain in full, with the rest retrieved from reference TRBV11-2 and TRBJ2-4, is EAGVAQSPRYKIIEKRQSVAFWCNPISGHATLYWYQQILGQGPKLLIQFQNNGVVDDSQLPKDRFSAERLKGVDSTLKIQPAKLEDSAVYLCASSFDMHIQYFGAGTRLSVL.

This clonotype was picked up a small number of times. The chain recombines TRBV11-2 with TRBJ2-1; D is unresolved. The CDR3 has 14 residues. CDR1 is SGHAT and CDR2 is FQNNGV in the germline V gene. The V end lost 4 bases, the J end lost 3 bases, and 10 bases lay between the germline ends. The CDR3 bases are TGTGCCAGCAGCTCCCGATTGGGCTACAATGAGCAGTTCTTC. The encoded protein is CASSSRLGYNEQFF.

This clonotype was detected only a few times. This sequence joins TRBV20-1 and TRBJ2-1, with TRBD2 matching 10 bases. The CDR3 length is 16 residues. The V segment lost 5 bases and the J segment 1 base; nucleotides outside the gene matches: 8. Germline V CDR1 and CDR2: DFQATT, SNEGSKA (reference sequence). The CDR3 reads CSASNLLAGSYNEQFF. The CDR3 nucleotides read TGCAGTGCTTCAAACCTACTAGCGGGGTCCTACAATGAGCAGTTCTTC.

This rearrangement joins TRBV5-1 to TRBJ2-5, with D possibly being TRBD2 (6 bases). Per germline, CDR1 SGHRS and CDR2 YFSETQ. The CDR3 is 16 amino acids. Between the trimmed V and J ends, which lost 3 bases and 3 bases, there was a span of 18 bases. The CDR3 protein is CASSSLPAGSEETQYF. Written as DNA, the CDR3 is TGCGCCAGCAGCTCCCTTCCAGCGGGCTCAGAAGAGACCCAGTACTTC.